This T cell receptor beta chain was sequenced during a study of CD8+ T cells in alopecia areata. The wider study: For 6 to 18 months, tofacitinib was taken, and 6 months off drug followed. Study-wide results and limits: Alopecia totalis/universalis scalp especially showed more expanded CD8+ clones than normal scalp.

cDNA prepared by RNA extraction and subsequent reverse transcription served as the template for sequencing. Sequenced by immunoSEQ multiplex PCR; TCRdb stores in-frame clones only, minus some. The table has 90,000 to 120,000 clones, 84% seen once. Looked up from germline, CDR1 is GTSNPN and CDR2 is SVGIG (reference sequence). Trimming removed 4 bases from V and 1 base from J, with 4 bases in between. This CDR3 has 11 residues. Remarks on this clone: Its antigen is currently unknown.

The treatment here: oral pan-JAK inhibitor, 5-10 mg twice daily. Sampling of alopecia areata patients yielded lesional scalp punch biopsies as well as peripheral blood. This TCR was sampled from a human donor with alopecia areata. This specimen was CD8+ T cells sorted from blood, taken at week 24, from a patient treated with tofacitinib. J is TRBJ1-1 and V is TRBV30; D call uncertain. In nucleotides, the CDR3 is TGTGCCTGGAACAAGAACACTGAAGCTTTCTTT. The encoded protein is CAWNKNTEAFF.